There are many counts of the clone carrying this T cell receptor gamma chain. TCRdb's entry gives the protein of a much larger clone, which mismatches this DNA's translation at residue 5, likely from a read error; the protein reported here is translated from the DNA. The data stem from a study of γδ T cells in repeated Plasmodium falciparum infection. The overall study: Donors were malaria-exposed Malian children or age- and gender-matched Australian children.

Both TRG and TRD chains were sequenced from each sorted sample. TCRdb called clones anew from the multiplex PCR reads with CATT. This sample has 28,000 or so gamma-chain clones, with roughly 1.4% found just once. Flow sorting of PBMC yielded separate Vgamma9/Vdelta2+ and Vdelta2-negative gammadelta T cell populations for bulk repertoire analysis. The CDR3 spans 15 residues. Germline trimming cut 6 bases from V and 1 base from J; bases unmatched to any gene: 8. Per germline, CDR1 GITISATS and CDR2 ISYDGTV (reference sequence). Sample: gamma-delta T cells from blood. The source is a pool of human donors (malaria-infected and uninfected, not separated). The chain uses TRGV9 and TRGJP2. No J gene is reported in TCRdb; it was inferred here by comparing the DNA with germline. CDR3 sequence: CALWPPRSSDWIKTF. In nucleotides, the CDR3 is TGTGCCTTGTGGCCCCCCCGTAGTAGTGATTGGATCAAGACGTTT.